The text below deals with one TCR beta chain. V lost 5 bases to trimming and J lost 9 bases, with 20 bases between them. Germline V gives CDR1 MDHEN, CDR2 SYDVKM. The CDR3 extends over 16 amino acids. The record originates from a study of blood T cell repertoires in COVID-19. Overall study: The United States, Italy and Spain supplied acute and convalescent COVID-19 samples. T cells, B-cell-depleted T cells, or PBMCs provided the cDNA or gDNA that served as material.

Per the original methods: Reference gene primers were amplified, and this amplification served to estimate nucleated cell counts. Only in-frame clones appear in the TCRdb table, and some are missing; sequencing was by immunoSEQ multiplex PCR. V, J and clone size were drawn from that table, and D and trimming were deduced from the DNA. In the table there are approximately 150,000 clones, more than 60% of which are singletons. The sequenced sample was peripheral blood. This sequence originates from a woman aged 55 to 70 with acute or convalescent COVID-19. This chain uses TRBV28 with TRBJ1-6; possible D gene TRBD1, 5 bases. As DNA, the CDR3 is TGTGCCAGCAGTCCTCAGCAGGGCAATTTAGGTTCACCCCTCCACTTT. Protein sequence: CASSPQQGNLGSPLHF.